This T cell receptor (beta chain) was captured in a study of persistence of HIV-infected CD4 T cells. About the study: Median time on suppressive ART was over seven years. Blood samples, up to roughly 200 mL, came from multiple time points, except a couple of leukapheresis donors sampled once.

Overlapping HIV-1 Gag 15-mer peptides at around 0.91 ug per peptide per mL were used. Sorting of responding CD4+ T cells relied on upregulated CD40 ligand together with CD69. CD4+ T cell counts exceeded 400 cells/uL; CMV serology was positive. The libraries were made with immunoSEQ version 4 in survey mode. Libraries were prepared by immunoSEQ multiplex PCR; TCRdb keeps only in-frame clonotypes and omits some of them. The table records approximately 25,000 clones, around 72% of them present only once. Concerning this clone: Its antigen is currently unknown.

The CDR3 is 16 amino acids. V was shortened by 4 bases and J by 5 bases, with 15 bases between the two germline ends. CDR1 is SEHNR, CDR2 FQNEAQ, per germline (reference sequence). The input for sequencing was CD4+ T cells sorted from PBMCs after roughly 18-hour stimulation, taken from a patient who received antiretroviral therapy. This TCR came from an adult man with HIV who was CMV-seropositive. This sequence joins TRBV7-9 and TRBJ1-6, with D tentatively TRBD1 (6 bases). The CDR3 spells CASSSNRADDNSPLHF. The CDR3 bases are TGTGCCAGCAGCTCCAACAGGGCCGACGATAATTCACCCCTCCACTTT.